The sequence of this T cell receptor beta chain was determined in a study of cytomegalovirus exposure and HLA in healthy donors. Study-wide results and caveats: In a later analysis, around 18,000 TCR beta sequences were associated with HLA alleles at 0.05 false discovery rate.

The donors gave bone marrow, and they were healthy. PCR was performed using 60 Vbeta and 13 Jbeta primers. Libraries were prepared by immunoSEQ multiplex PCR; TCRdb keeps only in-frame clonotypes and omits some of them. There are over 95,000 clones in the sample; 82% occur only once, and 2.5% lies in the top ten. Regarding this clone: Its cognate antigen is unknown.

The TCR sequence derives from a woman aged 18-29 years in good health and CMV-seronegative. Sequencing was performed on PBMCs.

CDR3 amino acids: CASSLWGPETQYF. For the CDR3, the DNA is TGCGCCAGCAGCTTGTGGGGCCCAGAGACCCAGTACTTC. The V and J genes are TRBV5-1 and TRBJ2-5; D perhaps matches TRBD1 (5 bases). The V gene's germline CDR1 is SGHRS and CDR2 YFSETQ. The CDR3 is 13 amino acids. With 1 base removed from V and 4 bases from J, the gap between germline ends came to 8 bases.